This TCR beta chain comes out of a study of CD8 T cells in ankylosing spondylitis. This clonotype was counted a few times. TCRdb itself ran the 5' RACE reads through MiXCR, one entry per CDR3 protein. The sample yields about 250,000 distinct CDR3 sequences, roughly a quarter seen once. This CDR3 region has 12 residues. V dropped 6 bases and J dropped 7 bases, with 15 bases sitting between them. The germline V gene encodes CDR1 SQVTM and CDR2 ANQGSEA. The rearrangement joins TRBV29-1 to TRBJ1-2; maybe TRBD1 (5 bases). The sequenced sample consisted of blood, either unsorted or a sorted T cell fraction (not recorded which). This TCR came from a male donor with ankylosing spondylitis or in good health (not recorded which). CDR3 nucleotide sequence: TGCAGCGTGACGGGACCCGGGGGTGGCTACACCTTC. It codes for CSVTGPGGGYTF.